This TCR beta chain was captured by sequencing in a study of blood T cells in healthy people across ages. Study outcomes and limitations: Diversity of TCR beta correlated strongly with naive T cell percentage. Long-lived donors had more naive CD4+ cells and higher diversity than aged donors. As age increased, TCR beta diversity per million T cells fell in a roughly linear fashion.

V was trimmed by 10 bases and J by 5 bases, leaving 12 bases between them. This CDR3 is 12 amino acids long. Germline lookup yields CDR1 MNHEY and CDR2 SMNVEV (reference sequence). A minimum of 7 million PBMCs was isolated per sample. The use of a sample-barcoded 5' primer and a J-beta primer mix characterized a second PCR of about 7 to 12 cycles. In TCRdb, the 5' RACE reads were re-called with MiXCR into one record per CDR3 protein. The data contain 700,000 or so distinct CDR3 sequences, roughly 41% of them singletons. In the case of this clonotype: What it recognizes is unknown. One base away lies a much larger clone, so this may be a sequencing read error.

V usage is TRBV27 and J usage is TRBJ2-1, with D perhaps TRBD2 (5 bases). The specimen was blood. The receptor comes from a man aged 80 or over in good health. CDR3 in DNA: TGTGCCAACACTAGTAGGCACAATGAGCAGTTCTTC. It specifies CANTSRHNEQFF.